One T cell receptor beta chain is described in this entry. This entry is derived from a study of T cell clones after liver transplantation. Trimming cost V 5 bases and J 4 bases; bases outside gene matches: 18. Germline CDR1 and CDR2: LNHDA and SQIVND (reference sequence). The CDR3 is made up of 19 amino acids. Clones were read by immunoSEQ multiplex PCR, and TCRdb kept only the in-frame ones, dropping some. The profile shows roughly 20,000 clones, around 90% of them singletons. This sample comprised CD8+ T cells from blood, obtained before liver transplant. The TCR comes from a human donor who received a liver transplant. V and J are TRBV19 and TRBJ2-2; 8 bases agree with TRBD1. The CDR3 coding sequence is TGTGCCAGTAGTCCCCGGACAGGGATAAGAACTGAAAGCACCGGGGAGCTGTTTTTT. Amino acids: CASSPRTGIRTESTGELFF.